This T cell receptor beta chain was identified in a study of T cells in Graves' hyperthyroidism and ophthalmopathy. Overall study findings and caveats: A model of 13 V-J pairs discriminated ophthalmopathy from stable hyperthyroidism. Among clonotypes expanded in thyroid above 0.001, most were also found in blood.

Losses at the gene ends were 5 bases for V and 12 bases for J; bases not matched to a gene: 9. In germline, CDR1 is LGHNT, CDR2 FRNRAP. This CDR3 is built from 13 residues. In the case of this clonotype: The antigen remains undetermined.

The TCR beta CDR3 regions underwent amplification using RNA transcripts as the source. HTBI primers were used for first-round RT-PCR of the TCR CDR3. TCRdb redid the calling of the multiplex PCR reads with MiXCR, one entry per CDR3 protein. The sample lists a few hundred thousand distinct CDR3 sequences, approximately 44% occurring once. V gene TRBV12-5 combines with J gene TRBJ1-1, with 10 nucleotides matching TRBD1. The sample taken for sequencing was peripheral blood or thyroid tissue (not recorded which). This TCR came from a woman aged 18-30 years with Graves' hyperthyroidism. The CDR3: CASGKTGGGGTFF. CDR3 nucleotide sequence: TGTGCTAGTGGTAAGACAGGGGGCGGGGGCACTTTCTTT.